These T cell receptor beta chains were read from a single sample in a study of T cell repertoires in cytomegalovirus infection. No antigen is known for these receptors. MiXCR, run by TCRdb on the reads, gives a single entry per CDR3 protein. The sample shows hundreds of thousands of distinct CDR3 sequences, around a third of them seen only once. Sequences were derived from cultured CD8+ T cells from PBMCs, sampled from culture after CMV antigen stimulation. These receptors came from a human donor in good health (CMV status not recorded). Some clones in this sample may be carry-over from other donors' samples. CDR3s include the opening cysteine and the closing phenylalanine or tryptophan. The D gene is left open where the match is weak. Some rows have no size entry. The others give once, few or many, or a class for an expanded clone.

>NA|TRBJ2-1|NA|TRBV25-1
CASSEYFFPSRGNEQFF
TGTGCCAGCAGTGAATATTTTTTCCCCTCCCGGGGGAATGAGCAGTTCTTC
>TRBD1|TRBJ1-2|NA|TRBV10-3
CAIRGGTDGYTF
TGTGCCATCAGGGGAGGGACAGATGGCTACACCTTC
>TRBD1|TRBJ1-1|NA|TRBV6-1
CASHPRRTGVLTKAFF
TGTGCCAGCCACCCCCGAAGGACAGGAGTCCTCACTAAAGCTTTCTTT
>NA|TRBJ1-2|few|TRBV7-9
CATTTAYGYTF
TGTGCCACCACCACAGCCTATGGCTACACCTTC
>NA|TRBJ2-7|NA|TRBV20-1
CSASTGTYEQYF
TGCAGTGCTAGCACAGGAACCTACGAGCAGTACTTC
>NA|TRBJ2-4|NA|TRBV28
CASSYDSRMASRLAKNIQYF
TGTGCCAGCAGCTACGATTCCAGGATGGCTTCCCGACTAGCCAAAAACATTCAGTACTTC
>TRBD2|TRBJ2-3|NA|TRBV20-1
CSARDRTSGSTSTDTQYF
TGCAGTGCTAGAGATCGGACTAGCGGGTCCACTAGCACAGATACGCAGTATTTT
>NA|TRBJ2-7|NA|TRBV20-1
CSARYPAEGPEQYF
TGCAGTGCTAGGTACCCCGCGGAGGGTCCCGAGCAGTACTTC
>TRBD1|TRBJ1-1|NA|TRBV7-9
CASSSTRDRGENTEAFF
TGTGCCAGCAGCTCGACCCGGGACAGGGGTGAGAACACTGAAGCTTTCTTT
>NA|TRBJ1-1|few|TRBV6-1
CASMADQAFF
TGTGCCAGCATGGCCGACCAAGCTTTCTTT
>TRBD1|TRBJ2-2|NA|TRBV14
CASSQPTGAYTGELFF
TGTGCCAGCAGCCAGCCGACAGGGGCTTACACCGGGGAGCTGTTTTTT
>TRBD1|TRBJ2-3|NA|TRBV24-1
CATSDIQGVTDTQYF
TGTGCCACCAGTGATATACAGGGGGTTACAGATACGCAGTATTTT
>NA|TRBJ2-7|NA|TRBV27
CASSFGHLGSYEQYF
TGTGCCAGCAGTTTTGGGCACCTTGGATCCTACGAGCAGTACTTC
>TRBD1|TRBJ1-3|NA|TRBV7-9
CASSPPRQGNGNTIYF
TGTGCCAGCAGCCCCCCCCGACAGGGGAATGGAAACACCATATATTTT
>NA|TRBJ1-6|few|TRBV19
CASSMTLRRGISPLHF
TGTGCCAGCAGTATGACTCTCAGAAGGGGAATTTCACCCCTCCACTTT
>TRBD1|TRBJ1-6|NA|TRBV6-5
CASSSRPGQGTPLHF
TGTGCCAGCAGTTCTCGGCCTGGACAGGGGACACCCCTCCACTTT
>NA|TRBJ1-3|NA|TRBV2
CASSEELRSGNTIYF
TGTGCCAGCAGTGAAGAGCTTCGCTCTGGAAACACCATATATTTT
>NA|TRBJ2-3|few|TRBV6-6
CASSYSAADTQYF
TGTGCCAGCAGTTACTCCGCGGCAGATACGCAGTATTTT
>TRBD2|TRBJ2-1|NA|TRBV27
CASSLSLAEAFYNEQFF
TGTGCCAGCAGTTTATCCCTAGCGGAGGCATTTTACAATGAGCAGTTCTTC